One and the same sample provided the 22 T cell receptor beta chains below, sequenced in a study of cytomegalovirus exposure and HLA in healthy donors. With 60 Vbeta and 13 Jbeta primers, the PCR was carried out. Clones were read by immunoSEQ multiplex PCR, and TCRdb kept only the in-frame ones, dropping some. The sample table includes just under 65,000 clones. Sequenced sample: PBMCs. Every receptor here comes from a boy aged 5-17 years in good health and CMV-seronegative.

The chain carries TRBV19 and TRBJ2-3; 7 nucleotides match TRBD2. This CDR3 contains 15 residues. CDR1 LNHDA and CDR2 SQIVND come from the germline V gene (reference sequence). With V trimmed by 3 bases and J by 4 bases, 7 bases remained unmatched. The CDR3 bases are TGTGCCAGTAGTATCGGATCTAGCGGTTCAGATACGCAGTATTTT. It codes for CASSIGSSGSDTQYF.

The genes are TRBV2 and TRBJ1-1; D uncertain. CDR3 length: 12 amino acids. V gave up 6 bases and J gave up 0 bases, with 5 bases separating them. CDR1 is SNHLY, CDR2 FYNNEI, per germline. The CDR3 reads CASRLMNTEAFF. The CDR3 DNA is TGTGCCAGCAGGTTAATGAACACTGAAGCTTTCTTT.

DNA of the CDR3: TGCGCCAGCAGCGACAGGGGAGGCACCGGGGAGCTGTTTTTT. Translation: CASSDRGGTGELFF. The chain employs TRBV5-1 and TRBJ2-2; 8 bases are shared with TRBD1. Germline loops: CDR1 SGHRS, CDR2 YFSETQ. The CDR3 runs to 14 residues. The V gene end was trimmed by 4 bases and the J gene end by 4 bases; junction bases not matched to a gene: 3.

V is TRBV2 and J is TRBJ1-4; possible D gene TRBD1, 5 bases. Trimming removed 8 bases from V and 6 bases from J, with 10 bases in between. Germline CDR1 reads SNHLY; CDR2 reads FYNNEI. The CDR3 covers 12 residues. CDR3 coding DNA: TGTGCCAGCCAGGGCAGCGATGAAAAACTGTTTTTT. Its translation: CASQGSDEKLFF.

V gene TRBV11-2 combines with J gene TRBJ1-4; TRBD1 is a possible D gene (5 bases). This CDR3 has 16 residues. Germline CDR1 reads SGHAT; CDR2 reads FQNNGV. V lost 0 bases and J 7 bases, leaving 15 bases between the germline ends. The CDR3: CASSLDLRGLPEKLFF. In DNA form, the CDR3 reads TGTGCCAGCAGCTTAGATCTTAGGGGATTACCTGAAAAACTGTTTTTT.

CDR3 nucleotide sequence: TGTGCCAGAGGGTGGGACAGGTCGCATACAGGGGGTCAGCCCCAGCATTTT. Protein product: CARGWDRSHTGGQPQHF. This chain joins TRBV19 and TRBJ1-5; 8 bases map to TRBD1. This CDR3 is built from 17 residues. Losses at the gene ends were 9 bases for V and 6 bases for J; bases not matched to a gene: 19. Germline loops: CDR1 LNHDA, CDR2 SQIVND (reference sequence).

The chain employs TRBV6-5 and TRBJ1-3; D might be TRBD1 (6 bases). The CDR3 is 15 amino acids. Trimming stripped 6 bases from V and 0 bases from J, with 12 bases between. Per germline, CDR1 MNHEY and CDR2 SVGAGI. Here the CDR3 reads CASSLDSRSGNTIYF. The CDR3 DNA is TGTGCCAGCAGCTTGGACAGCCGCTCTGGAAACACCATATATTTT.

This chain joins TRBV28 and TRBJ1-2; D perhaps matches TRBD1 (5 bases). CDR3 size: 12 residues. Deletions cut 6 bases from V and 8 bases from J, with 13 bases between. Per the germline V gene, CDR1 is MDHEN and CDR2 is SYDVKM. CDR3 residues: CASSLGGTGYTF. DNA of the CDR3: TGTGCCAGCAGCTTAGGAGGGACCGGCTACACCTTC.

This rearrangement joins TRBV18 to TRBJ2-3; D remains ambiguous. The CDR3 contains 16 residues. V lost 3 bases and J 2 bases, leaving 15 bases between the germline ends. Germline CDR1 KGHSH, CDR2 LQKENI. DNA for the CDR3: TGTGCCAGCTCACCTACCGAAGGCGGATTCACAGATACGCAGTATTTT. It is translated as CASSPTEGGFTDTQYF.

The chain recombines TRBV11-3 with TRBJ2-1, with TRBD1 as a possible D gene (5 bases). CDR3 size: 19 residues. From germline, CDR1 is SGHNT and CDR2 YENEEA. The germline V and J ends were trimmed by 5 bases and 0 bases, with 23 bases remaining between them. The CDR3 DNA follows: TGTGCCAGCAGCGCGGTGGGGCTAGTTGGGAAAAGCTCCTACAATGAGCAGTTCTTC. Protein product: CASSAVGLVGKSSYNEQFF.

The rearrangement joins TRBV29-1 to TRBJ1-2; D not certain. Looked up from germline, CDR1 is SQVTM and CDR2 is ANQGSEA. CDR3 length equals 13 residues. V was pared by 2 bases and J by 4 bases, with 11 bases between. The CDR3 nucleotides read TGCAGCGTTGAATTTGGTCACACCTATGGCTACACCTTC. It is translated as CSVEFGHTYGYTF.

The gene calls are TRBV29-1 and TRBJ1-2, with D uncertain. Germline assignment: CDR1 SQVTM and CDR2 ANQGSEA. The length of the CDR3 is 13 residues. Deletions cut 0 bases from V and 3 bases from J, with 8 bases between. This CDR3 is CSVEEGEDYGYTF. The CDR3 DNA reads as TGCAGCGTTGAAGAAGGAGAAGACTATGGCTACACCTTC. Complete variable domain (other parts from reference TRBV29-1 and TRBJ1-2): SAVISQKPSRDICQRGTSLTIQCQVDSQVTMMFWYRQQPGQSLTLIATANQGSEATYESGFVIDKFPISRPNLTFSTLTVSNMSPEDSSIYLCSVEEGEDYGYTFGSGTRLTVV.

The chain combines TRBV7-2 with TRBJ1-1; weak D call: TRBD1 (6 bases). The V gene lost 5 bases and the J gene lost 1 base, with 20 bases spanning the gap. Germline CDR1 is SGHTA and CDR2 is FQGNSA. There are 17 residues in the CDR3. The CDR3: CASSHSLGQRTNTEAFF. The CDR3 region has the DNA TGTGCCAGCAGCCACTCCCTTGGACAGCGGACGAACACTGAAGCTTTCTTT. The full variable domain, rest sourced from reference TRBV7-2 and TRBJ1-1, is GAGVSQSPSNKVTEKGKDVELRCDPISGHTALYWYRQSLGQGLEFLIYFQGNSAPDKSGLPSDRFSAERTGGSVSTLTIQRTQQEDSAVYLCASSHSLGQRTNTEAFFGQGTRLTVV.

The chain links TRBV5-4 to TRBJ2-7, with TRBD2 matching 11 bases. Trimming at V came to 4 bases and at J to 5 bases, leaving 11 bases not matched to a gene. Per the germline V gene, CDR1 is SGHNT and CDR2 is YYREEE (reference sequence). The CDR3 spans 16 residues. The CDR3 DNA follows: TGTGCCAGCAGCGTGCCGACTAGCGGGATAAGGGACGAGCAGTACTTC. Translated, it gives CASSVPTSGIRDEQYF.

Worth noting for this clone: One end of the junction is discordant with germline, which a read error may explain. The chain recombines TRBV6-1 with TRBJ2-5; 7 bases are a match to TRBD1. The germline V gene encodes CDR1 MNHNS and CDR2 SASEGT. CDR3 length equals 14 residues. Here the CDR3 reads CASSRQGVQETKYF. The DNA of the CDR3 is TGTGCCAGCAGTAGACAGGGTGTACAAGAGACCAAGTACTTC.

The gene calls are TRBV6-1 and TRBJ1-3; D call uncertain. The CDR3 runs to 17 residues. Germline-derived CDR1 and CDR2 are MNHNS and SASEGT. V lost 4 bases and J lost 0, with 16 bases in between. This CDR3 is CASSGSTGAVSGNTIYF. CDR3 sequence (DNA): TGTGCCAGCAGTGGATCGACGGGAGCAGTCTCTGGAAACACCATATATTTT.

The DNA of the CDR3 is TGTGCCTGGAGCGGCCCGAACAGGTGGACTAACTATGGCTACACCTTC. Translation: CAWSGPNRWTNYGYTF. The chain couples TRBV30 to TRBJ1-2, with D perhaps matching TRBD1 (5 bases). Germline V CDR1 and CDR2: GTSNPN, SVGIG (reference sequence). The CDR3 runs 16 residues. V lost 3 bases and J 0 bases, leaving 17 bases between the germline ends.

The chain links TRBV7-3 to TRBJ2-7, with 12 nucleotides matching TRBD1. The germline CDR1 and CDR2 sequences are SGHTA and FQGTGA. The CDR3 is 14 amino acids. V dropped 6 bases and J dropped 5; count of bases not matched to a gene: 5. The CDR3 sequence is CASSQGQGADEQYF. In DNA, the CDR3 is TGTGCCAGCAGTCAGGGACAGGGGGCCGACGAGCAGTACTTC. The whole variable domain, filled in from reference TRBV7-3 and TRBJ2-7, reads GAGVSQTPSNKVTEKGKYVELRCDPISGHTALYWYRQSLGQGPEFLIYFQGTGAADDSGLPNDRFFAVRPEGSVSTLKIQRTERGDSAVYLCASSQGQGADEQYFGPGTRLTVT.

The chain combines TRBV5-1 with TRBJ2-3; 9 nucleotides line up with TRBD1. Germline V gene sequence: CDR1 SGHRS, CDR2 YFSETQ. The CDR3 is made up of 17 amino acids. J was trimmed by 0 bases and V by 0 bases; bases with no gene match: 5. The CDR3 region has the DNA TGCGCCAGCAGCTTGGGGACAGGGGCATCTAGCACAGATACGCAGTATTTT. It is translated as CASSLGTGASSTDTQYF.

The CDR3, as DNA: TGTGCCAGCAGTGGTATCGGACAGGCGTCCTATGGCTACACCTTC. It is translated as CASSGIGQASYGYTF. The chain combines TRBV6-1 with TRBJ1-2; TRBD1 agrees at 7 bases. Germline CDR1 is MNHNS and CDR2 is SASEGT. The CDR3 is 15 amino acids. Losses at the gene ends were 4 bases for V and 4 bases for J; bases not matched to a gene: 9.

The chain employs TRBV5-5 and TRBJ2-2, with 8 bases that match TRBD2. Germline lookup yields CDR1 SGHKS and CDR2 YYEKEE (reference sequence). The J segment lost 7 bases and the V segment lost 4 bases, leaving 6 bases of the junction unmatched. The CDR3 is 14 residues long. The CDR3 reads CASSLWTSNGELFF. In DNA form, the CDR3 reads TGTGCCAGCAGCCTCTGGACTAGCAACGGGGAGCTGTTTTTT.

CDR3 nucleotides: TGTGCCACTTCAGGGGGCTATGGGGCCAACGTCCTGACTTTC. Encoded protein: CATSGGYGANVLTF. V is TRBV19 and J is TRBJ2-6; 8 nucleotides agree with TRBD1. This CDR3 comprises 14 residues. Per germline, CDR1 LNHDA and CDR2 SQIVND (reference sequence). With V trimmed by 10 bases and J by 3 bases, 5 bases remained unmatched.